This T cell receptor (beta chain) came from a study of blood T cells in healthy people across ages. Background on the study: Roughly one uniquely barcoded beta molecule per two T cells was captured.

Combining a sample-barcoded 5' primer with a J-beta primer mix, a second PCR ran for roughly 6 to 12 cycles. TCRdb redid the calling of the 5' RACE reads with MiXCR, one entry per CDR3 protein. The table records about 500,000 distinct CDR3 sequences, under 30% of them present only once. PBMCs, at least 6 million per sample, were isolated. The V end was cut by 1 base, the J end by 0 bases, with 12 bases between. Germline V gives CDR1 LGHDT, CDR2 YNNKEL (reference sequence). This CDR3 comprises 16 residues. The same sample was also used in a study of T cells of mothers and their children. This second study says: From each mother came over 8.5 million TCR beta CDR3 reads, and from each child came 3 million to 3.5 million. In related and unrelated pairs alike, thymic selection shapes TCR recombination output, with inherited differences minor.

This clonotype was sampled from a boy aged 5-17 years in good health. Material for sequencing was blood. V is TRBV3-1 and J is TRBJ2-5; D tentatively reads TRBD1 or TRBD2 (6 bases each). The CDR3 sequence: CASSQAGGLYQETQYF. CDR3 in DNA: TGTGCCAGCAGCCAAGCCGGGGGCCTGTACCAAGAGACCCAGTACTTC.